Given below is one TCR beta chain in context. The data were taken from a study of blood T cell repertoires in COVID-19. Study-wide background: Whether acute or convalescent, the COVID-19 samples came from the United States, Italy and Spain. In each case, the material was cDNA or gDNA derived from T cells, B-cell-depleted T cells, or PBMCs.

The authors' processing: Scientists estimated how many nucleated cells there were by amplifying reference gene primers. The assay was immunoSEQ multiplex PCR, and TCRdb's table has in-frame clones only and misses some. That table supplies the V and J calls and clone size; D and trimming were determined from the DNA. The sample contains around 300,000 clones, 75% to 90% of which appear only once. The CDR3 is 14 residues long. CDR1 is MDHEN, CDR2 SYDVKM, per germline. Germline trimming cut 10 bases from V and 7 bases from J; bases unmatched to any gene: 14. This TCR was recovered from a woman aged 25 to 45 with active or convalescent COVID-19. Sequenced sample: peripheral blood. This rearrangement joins TRBV28 to TRBJ1-2, with 8 bases fitting TRBD1. The CDR3 DNA sequence: TGTGCCAAACAGTCCCGAACAGGGGGAACTGGCTACACCTTC. This codes for CAKQSRTGGTGYTF.